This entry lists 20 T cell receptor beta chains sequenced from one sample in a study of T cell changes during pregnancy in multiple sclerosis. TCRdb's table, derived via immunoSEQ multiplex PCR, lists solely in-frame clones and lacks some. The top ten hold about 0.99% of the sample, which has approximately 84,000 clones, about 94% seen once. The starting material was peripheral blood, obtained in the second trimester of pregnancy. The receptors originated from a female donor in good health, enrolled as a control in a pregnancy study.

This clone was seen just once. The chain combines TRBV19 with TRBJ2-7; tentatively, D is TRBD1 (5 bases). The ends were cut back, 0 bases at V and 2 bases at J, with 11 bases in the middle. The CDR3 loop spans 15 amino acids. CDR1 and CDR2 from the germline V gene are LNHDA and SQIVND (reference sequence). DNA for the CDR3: TGTGCCAGTAGTATAGATCACAGGCCGACCTACGAGCAGTACTTC. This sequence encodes CASSIDHRPTYEQYF.

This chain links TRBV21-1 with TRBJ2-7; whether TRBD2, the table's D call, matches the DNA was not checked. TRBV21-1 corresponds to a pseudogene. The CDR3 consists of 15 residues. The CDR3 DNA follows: TGTGCCAGCAGCAAGTCGACTGATGAACCCTACGAGCAGTACTTC. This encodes CASSKSTDEPYEQYF.

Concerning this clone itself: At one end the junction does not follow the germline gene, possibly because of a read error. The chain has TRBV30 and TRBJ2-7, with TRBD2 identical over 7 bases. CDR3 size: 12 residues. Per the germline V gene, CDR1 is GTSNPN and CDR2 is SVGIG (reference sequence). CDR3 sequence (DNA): TGTGCCTGGAGTCGGGGGGAATCACGTGGGCACTTC. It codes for CAWSRGESRGHF.

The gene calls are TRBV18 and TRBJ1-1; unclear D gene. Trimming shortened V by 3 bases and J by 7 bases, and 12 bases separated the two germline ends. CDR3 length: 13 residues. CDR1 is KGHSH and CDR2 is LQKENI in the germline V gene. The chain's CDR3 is CASSPSRANEAFF. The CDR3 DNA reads TGTGCCAGCTCACCCTCGAGGGCGAATGAAGCTTTCTTT.

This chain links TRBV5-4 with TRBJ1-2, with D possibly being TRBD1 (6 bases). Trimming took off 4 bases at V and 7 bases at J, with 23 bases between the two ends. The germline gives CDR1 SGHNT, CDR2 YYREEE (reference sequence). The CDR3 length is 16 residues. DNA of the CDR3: TGTGCCAGCAGCCGACAGAATACAGGGTTTAGGGGTGGCTACACCTTC. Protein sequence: CASSRQNTGFRGGYTF. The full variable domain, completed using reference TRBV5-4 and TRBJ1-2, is ETGVTQSPTHLIKTRGQQVTLRCSSQSGHNTVSWYQQALGQGPQFIFQYYREEENGRGNFPPRFSGLQFPNYSSELNVNALELDDSALYLCASSRQNTGFRGGYTFGSGTRLTVV.

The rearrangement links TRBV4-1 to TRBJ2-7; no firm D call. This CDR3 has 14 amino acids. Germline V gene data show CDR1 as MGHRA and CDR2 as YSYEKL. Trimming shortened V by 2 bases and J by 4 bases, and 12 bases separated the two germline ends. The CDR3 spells CASSQSSGPYEQYF. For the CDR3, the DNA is TGCGCCAGCAGCCAAAGTTCAGGCCCTTACGAGCAGTACTTC.

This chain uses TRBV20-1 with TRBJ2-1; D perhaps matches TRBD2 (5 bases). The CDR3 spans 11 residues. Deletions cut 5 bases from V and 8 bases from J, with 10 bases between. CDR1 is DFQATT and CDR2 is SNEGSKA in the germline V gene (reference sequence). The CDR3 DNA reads TGCAGTGCTCCGCGGGCGGATGAGCAGTTCTTC. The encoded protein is CSAPRADEQFF.

The CDR3 DNA follows: TGTGCCAGCAGTCAGCTACAGGGGGCGGCTTCACCCCTCCACTTT. This gives the protein CASSQLQGAASPLHF. The chain links TRBV28 to TRBJ1-6; TRBD1 agrees at 9 bases. Germline-derived CDR1 and CDR2 are MDHEN and SYDVKM. This CDR3 has 15 amino acids. V gave up 5 bases and J gave up 9 bases; unmatched junction bases: 8.

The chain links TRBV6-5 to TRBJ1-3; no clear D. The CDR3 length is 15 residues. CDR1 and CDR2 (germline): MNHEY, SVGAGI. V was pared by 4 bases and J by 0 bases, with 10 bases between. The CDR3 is CASSSGYSSGNTIYF. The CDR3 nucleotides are TGTGCCAGCAGTTCGGGGTACTCCTCTGGAAACACCATATATTTT.

As DNA, the CDR3 is TGTGCCAGCAGTTCCCCCCGACAGGGGGTTTCCTACAATGAGCAGTTCTTC. It translates to CASSSPRQGVSYNEQFF. The J gene is TRBJ2-1, the V gene TRBV28, with TRBD1 identical over 9 bases. The CDR3 has 17 amino acids. Germline CDR1 reads MDHEN; CDR2 reads SYDVKM. The V and J ends lost 4 bases and 1 base, in that order; junction bases with no gene match: 8. Complete variable domain (other parts from reference TRBV28 and TRBJ2-1): DVKVTQSSRYLVKRTGEKVFLECVQDMDHENMFWYRQDPGLGLRLIYFSYDVKMKEKGDIPEGYSVSREKKERFSLILESASTNQTSMYLCASSSPRQGVSYNEQFFGPGTRLTVL.

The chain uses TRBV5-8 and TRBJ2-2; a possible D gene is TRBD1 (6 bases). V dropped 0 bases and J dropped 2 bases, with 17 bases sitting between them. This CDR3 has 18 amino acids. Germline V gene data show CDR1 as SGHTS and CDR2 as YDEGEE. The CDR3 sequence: CASSLARGKGLNTGELFF. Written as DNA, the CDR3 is TGTGCCAGCAGCTTGGCCAGGGGCAAGGGTTTAAACACCGGGGAGCTGTTTTTT.

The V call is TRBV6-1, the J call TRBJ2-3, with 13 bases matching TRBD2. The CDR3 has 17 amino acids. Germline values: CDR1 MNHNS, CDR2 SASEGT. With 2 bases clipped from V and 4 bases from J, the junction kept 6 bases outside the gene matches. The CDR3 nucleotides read TGTGCCAGCAGTGAACTGGGGACTAGCGGGACCGCAGATACGCAGTATTTT. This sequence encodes CASSELGTSGTADTQYF.

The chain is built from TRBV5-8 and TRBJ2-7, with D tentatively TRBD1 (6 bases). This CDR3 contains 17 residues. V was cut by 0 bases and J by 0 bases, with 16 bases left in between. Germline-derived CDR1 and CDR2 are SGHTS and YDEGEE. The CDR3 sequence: CASSLAIGQRISYEQYF. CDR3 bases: TGTGCCAGCAGCTTGGCCATCGGACAGCGTATCTCCTACGAGCAGTACTTC.

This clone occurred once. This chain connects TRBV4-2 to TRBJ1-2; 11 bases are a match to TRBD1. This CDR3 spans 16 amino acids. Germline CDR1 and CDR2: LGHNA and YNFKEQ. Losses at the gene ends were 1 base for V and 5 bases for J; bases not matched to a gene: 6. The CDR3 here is CASSQVGGTGGYGYTF. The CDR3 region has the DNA TGTGCCAGCAGCCAAGTTGGGGGGACAGGGGGGTATGGCTACACCTTC.

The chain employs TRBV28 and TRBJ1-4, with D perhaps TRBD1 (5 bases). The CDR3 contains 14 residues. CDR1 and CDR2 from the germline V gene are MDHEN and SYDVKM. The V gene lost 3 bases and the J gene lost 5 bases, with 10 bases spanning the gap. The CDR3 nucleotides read TGTGCCAGCAGTTTGAAGGGGCGGAATGAAAAACTGTTTTTT. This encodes CASSLKGRNEKLFF.

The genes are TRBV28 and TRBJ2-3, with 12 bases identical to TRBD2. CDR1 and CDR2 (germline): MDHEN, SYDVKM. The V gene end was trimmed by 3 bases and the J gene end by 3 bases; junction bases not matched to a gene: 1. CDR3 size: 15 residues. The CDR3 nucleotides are TGTGCCAGCAGTTTTCTAGCGGGAGGGACAGATACGCAGTATTTT. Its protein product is CASSFLAGGTDTQYF.

CDR3 loop: CASSLDRSQGVYEQYF. CDR3 sequence (DNA): TGTGCCAGCAGCTTAGATCGGTCACAGGGGGTCTACGAGCAGTACTTC. This rearrangement joins TRBV11-2 to TRBJ2-7; 8 nucleotides agree with TRBD1. Trimming took 0 bases from V and 3 from J; bases not matched to a gene: 7. The V gene's germline CDR1 is SGHAT and CDR2 FQNNGV. CDR3 length equals 16 residues.

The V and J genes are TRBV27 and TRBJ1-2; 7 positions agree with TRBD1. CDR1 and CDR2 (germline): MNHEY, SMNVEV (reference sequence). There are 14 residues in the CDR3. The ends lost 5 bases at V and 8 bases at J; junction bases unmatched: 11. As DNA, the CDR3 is TGTGCCAGCAGTCCCTTCGACAGGGCTGAAGGCTACACCTTC. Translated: CASSPFDRAEGYTF.

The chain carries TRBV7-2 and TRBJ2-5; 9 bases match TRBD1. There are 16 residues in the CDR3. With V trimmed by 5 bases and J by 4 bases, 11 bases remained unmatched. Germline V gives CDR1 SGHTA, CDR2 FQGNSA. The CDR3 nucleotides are TGTGCCAGCAGCCCTTACCTGACAGGGGGTCTAGAGACCCAGTACTTC. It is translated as CASSPYLTGGLETQYF.

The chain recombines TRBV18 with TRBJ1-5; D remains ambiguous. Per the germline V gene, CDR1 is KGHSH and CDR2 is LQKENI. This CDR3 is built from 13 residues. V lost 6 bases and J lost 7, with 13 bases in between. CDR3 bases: TGTGCCAGCTCGGCGGGTACTGACCAGCCCCAGCATTTT. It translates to CASSAGTDQPQHF.